The 28 T cell receptor beta chains below were found in one sample sequenced in a study of shared clonotypes between healthy human individuals. Naive CD8 cells, CD45RO-negative and positively selected for CCR7, excluded terminally differentiated effector memory CD45RA+ cells. Repertoires were generated with immunoSEQ multiplex PCR, while TCRdb's copy carries only in-frame clones and drops some. The sample includes some 580,000 clones, roughly 98% of them seen just once. Sequenced material: naive CD8+ T cells sorted from blood. The receptors here all came from a young man in good health.

The V and J genes are TRBV5-1 and TRBJ2-1, with D possibly called TRBD1 or TRBD2 (5 bases each). The V and J ends lost 0 bases and 8 bases respectively, with 12 bases between them. CDR1 and CDR2 (germline): SGHRS, YFSETQ. This CDR3 spans 14 amino acids. In DNA, the CDR3 is TGCGCCAGCAGCTTGGCCACGAGGGACGATGAGCAGTTCTTC. Translated, it gives CASSLATRDDEQFF. Supplemented by reference TRBV5-1 and TRBJ2-1, the full variable domain reads KAGVTQTPRYLIKTRGQQVTLSCSPISGHRSVSWYQQTPGQGLQFLFEYFSETQRNKGNFPGRFSGRQFSNSRSEMNVSTLELGDSALYLCASSLATRDDEQFFGPGTRLTVL.

This rearrangement joins TRBV7-9 to TRBJ2-5, with 8 bases fitting TRBD2. The CDR3 loop spans 14 amino acids. Germline V gene sequence: CDR1 SEHNR, CDR2 FQNEAQ (reference sequence). Losses at the gene ends were 11 bases for V and 2 bases for J; bases not matched to a gene: 10. The CDR3 is CASGKTGGQETQYF. In DNA, the CDR3 is TGTGCCTCCGGGAAAACGGGAGGGCAAGAGACCCAGTACTTC.

This sequence joins TRBV5-8 and TRBJ2-1; D call uncertain. Trimming took off 8 bases at V and 0 bases at J, with 9 bases between the two ends. The CDR3 loop spans 13 amino acids. Germline V CDR1 and CDR2: SGHTS, YDEGEE. This CDR3 is CASTFRSYNEQFF. The CDR3 bases are TGTGCCAGTACCTTCCGCTCCTACAATGAGCAGTTCTTC.

The chain employs TRBV2 and TRBJ2-1; unclear D gene. V lost 10 bases and J lost 10, with 11 bases in between. From germline, CDR1 is SNHLY and CDR2 FYNNEI. The CDR3 has 10 amino acids. The CDR3 DNA reads TGTGCCACCCTTGGGGTAGAGCAGTTCTTC. Translating gives CATLGVEQFF.

This chain links TRBV5-6 with TRBJ1-2; the match to TRBD1 covers 9 bases. Unmatched junction bases numbered 8, after V lost 8 bases and J lost 0 bases. Germline CDR1 reads SGHDT; CDR2 reads YYEEEE. This CDR3 comprises 15 residues. This chain's CDR3 is CASLGQGESNYGYTF. CDR3 nucleotide sequence: TGTGCCAGTCTGGGACAGGGAGAATCTAACTATGGCTACACCTTC. The whole variable domain, filled in from reference TRBV5-6 and TRBJ1-2, reads DAGVTQSPTHLIKTRGQQVTLRCSPKSGHDTVSWYQQALGQGPQFIFQYYEEEERQRGNFPDRFSGHQFPNYSSELNVNALLLGDSALYLCASLGQGESNYGYTFGSGTRLTVV.

This chain connects TRBV15 to TRBJ1-5, with 9 bases matching TRBD1. Germline V lookup: CDR1 LNHNV, CDR2 YYDKDF (reference sequence). The CDR3 spans 19 residues. Trimming cost V 3 bases and J 1 base; bases outside gene matches: 13. DNA of the CDR3: TGTGCCACCAGCAGCGGTCCAGGACAGGGGTATTCCAGCAATCAGCCCCAGCATTTT. This codes for CATSSGPGQGYSSNQPQHF.

The chain couples TRBV28 to TRBJ1-1, with D uncertain. Germline CDR1 is MDHEN and CDR2 is SYDVKM. The CDR3 has 12 residues. Between the trimmed V and J ends, which lost 6 bases and 8 bases, there was a span of 13 bases. For the CDR3, the DNA is TGTGCCAGCAGCCCCCCGATGGTGGAAGCTTTCTTT. This gives the protein CASSPPMVEAFF.

As regards this clone: Other DNA variants within this sample encode the same CDR3. CDR3 protein: CASSFRGSYEQYF. The CDR3 nucleotides are TGTGCCAGCAGTTTCCGGGGGTCCTACGAGCAGTACTTC. This chain uses TRBV27 with TRBJ2-7; D perhaps matches TRBD2 (6 bases). The CDR3 extends over 13 amino acids. Looked up from germline, CDR1 is MNHEY and CDR2 is SMNVEV (reference sequence). V dropped 3 bases and J dropped 1 base, with 7 bases sitting between them.

The rearrangement links TRBV5-6 to TRBJ2-7; D is unresolved. The CDR3 sequence is 14 residues long. The V and J ends lost 0 bases and 2 bases respectively, with 9 bases between them. Germline V gene data show CDR1 as SGHDT and CDR2 as YYEEEE. DNA for the CDR3: TGTGCCAGCAGCTTGGATCGCACACCCTACGAGCAGTACTTC. Amino acids: CASSLDRTPYEQYF.

The genes are TRBV6-6 and TRBJ2-7; D is possibly TRBD1 or TRBD2 (5 bases each). V was trimmed by 3 bases and J by 2 bases, leaving 11 bases between them. Germline loops: CDR1 MNHNY, CDR2 SVGAGI (reference sequence). The CDR3 spans 14 residues. The CDR3, as DNA: TGTGCCAGCAGTTATGAGGGGTCGACCTACGAGCAGTACTTC. Protein: CASSYEGSTYEQYF.

V and J are TRBV5-6 and TRBJ1-4, with D unresolved. The germline gives CDR1 SGHDT, CDR2 YYEEEE. The length of the CDR3 is 15 residues. Trimming pared 4 bases from V and 7 bases from J, leaving 17 bases between. The CDR3 is CASSPQPGPGEKLFF. The CDR3 DNA is TGTGCCAGCAGCCCCCAGCCCGGACCAGGTGAAAAACTGTTTTTT.

The table lists this clone with a count of one. The V and J genes are TRBV2 and TRBJ2-7, with D possibly being TRBD2 (5 bases). Germline V CDR1 and CDR2: SNHLY, FYNNEI. The CDR3 covers 14 residues. The germline V and J ends were trimmed by 2 bases and 0 bases, with 8 bases remaining between them. CDR3 in amino acids: CASSEFRGSYEQYF. For the CDR3, the DNA is TGTGCCAGCAGTGAATTTCGGGGCTCCTACGAGCAGTACTTC.

The chain is built from TRBV2 and TRBJ2-7; maybe TRBD2 (6 bases). The CDR3 has 14 amino acids. The germline V gene encodes CDR1 SNHLY and CDR2 FYNNEI. V was shortened by 3 bases and J by 2 bases, with 11 bases between the two germline ends. The CDR3 protein is CASSEGLHPYEQYF. The CDR3 nucleotides are TGTGCCAGCAGTGAGGGACTCCATCCCTACGAGCAGTACTTC.

This chain uses TRBV28 with TRBJ2-7; 7 nucleotides agree with TRBD2. The length of the CDR3 is 14 residues. From germline, CDR1 is MDHEN and CDR2 SYDVKM. V shed 5 bases, J shed 0 bases, and the junction held 4 bases outside the gene matches. This chain's CDR3 is CASSPGTNSYEQYF. CDR3 sequence (DNA): TGTGCCAGCAGTCCCGGGACTAACTCCTACGAGCAGTACTTC.

This chain joins TRBV2 and TRBJ2-1; weak D call: TRBD2 (5 bases). V lost 6 bases and J lost 5, with 11 bases in between. The CDR3 loop spans 13 amino acids. Germline V gives CDR1 SNHLY, CDR2 FYNNEI. CDR3: CASSLDGNNEQFF. The CDR3, as DNA: TGTGCCAGCAGCTTAGACGGGAACAATGAGCAGTTCTTC.

This chain joins TRBV4-3 and TRBJ2-7; 8 nucleotides align to TRBD2. CDR3 length equals 16 residues. V lost 1 base to trimming and J lost 0 bases; unmatched junction nucleotides: 5. The germline gives CDR1 LGHNA, CDR2 YSLEER. The CDR3 nucleotides read TGCGCCAGCAGCCAAGGACTAGCGACTGGCTCCTACGAGCAGTACTTC. Protein sequence: CASSQGLATGSYEQYF.

J is TRBJ1-2 and V is TRBV27; tentatively, D is TRBD1 (6 bases). The CDR3 consists of 16 residues. Looked up from germline, CDR1 is MNHEY and CDR2 is SMNVEV (reference sequence). Deletions cut 5 bases from V and 3 bases from J, with 19 bases between. In nucleotides, the CDR3 is TGTGCCAGCAGTCCGGGACATTCCCCCATGCACTATGGCTACACCTTC. The encoded protein is CASSPGHSPMHYGYTF.

The V call is TRBV4-1, the J call TRBJ2-7, with 8 bases matching TRBD2. The V and J ends lost 2 bases and 4 bases, in that order; junction bases with no gene match: 10. The CDR3 extends over 16 amino acids. The germline CDR1 and CDR2 sequences are MGHRA and YSYEKL. CDR3 region: CASSQLRTSLYYEQYF. The CDR3, as DNA: TGCGCCAGCAGCCAACTGAGGACTAGCCTCTATTACGAGCAGTACTTC.

Note on this clone: Other DNA sequences of this sample code for an identical CDR3. The V call is TRBV6-5, the J call TRBJ1-4; D unresolved. The V and J ends lost 0 bases and 5 bases respectively, with 4 bases between them. The germline V gene encodes CDR1 MNHEY and CDR2 SVGAGI. CDR3 length: 13 amino acids. CDR3 sequence reads: CASSYSLNEKLFF. The CDR3 DNA follows: TGTGCCAGCAGTTACTCCCTCAATGAAAAACTGTTTTTT.

The CDR3 DNA is TGTGCCAGCAGCCCGTACAGGGAGATAGACGAGCAGTACTTC. Translated: CASSPYREIDEQYF. This chain uses TRBV5-6 with TRBJ2-7; TRBD1 might be the D (6 bases). The CDR3 consists of 14 residues. Trimming shortened V by 4 bases and J by 5 bases, and 16 bases separated the two germline ends. The V gene's germline CDR1 is SGHDT and CDR2 YYEEEE.

The gene calls are TRBV15 and TRBJ2-7, with D maybe TRBD2 (5 bases). The CDR3 is made up of 14 amino acids. The germline V gene has CDR1 LNHNV and CDR2 YYDKDF (reference sequence). Trimming removed 1 base at V and 7 bases at J, with 14 bases between. The CDR3 loop reads CATSRVRFTGEQYF. Written as DNA, the CDR3 is TGTGCCACCAGCAGAGTCAGGTTTACGGGGGAGCAGTACTTC.

On this clone: Other DNA sequences of this sample code for an identical CDR3. The chain is built from TRBV7-9 and TRBJ2-5; D gene unclear. V lost 0 bases and J 5 bases, leaving 4 bases between the germline ends. The CDR3 is 12 amino acids. Germline loops: CDR1 SEHNR, CDR2 FQNEAQ (reference sequence). The CDR3 region is CASSLAEETQYF. The CDR3 DNA sequence: TGTGCCAGCAGCTTAGCGGAGGAGACCCAGTACTTC.

CDR3 residues: CASSHSGLAGDEQYF. For the CDR3, the DNA is TGTGCCAGCAGCCACTCGGGACTAGCGGGAGATGAGCAGTACTTC. The chain employs TRBV11-1 and TRBJ2-7, with TRBD2 matching over 14 bases. V was pared by 5 bases and J by 7 bases, with 7 bases of the junction left unmatched. The CDR3 contains 15 residues. CDR1 and CDR2 from the germline V gene are SGHAT and FQDESV (reference sequence).

The CDR3 protein is CASSSHPLAGVRNEQFF. The CDR3, as DNA: TGTGCCAGCAGCTCACACCCTCTAGCGGGAGTTCGTAATGAGCAGTTCTTC. This chain connects TRBV11-2 to TRBJ2-1, with TRBD2 identical over 10 bases. The CDR3 length is 17 residues. V lost 4 bases to trimming and J lost 7 bases; unmatched junction nucleotides: 13. CDR1 is SGHAT and CDR2 is FQNNGV in the germline V gene.

The chain employs TRBV27 and TRBJ2-7, with D uncertain. Trimming shortened V by 7 bases and J by 2 bases, and 9 bases separated the two germline ends. The CDR3 sequence is 12 residues long. Per the germline V gene, CDR1 is MNHEY and CDR2 is SMNVEV (reference sequence). CDR3 nucleotide sequence: TGTGCCAGCATGCTTGGGCCCTACGAGCAGTACTTC. The encoded protein is CASMLGPYEQYF.

The DNA of the CDR3 is TGTGCCAGCAGTAGAGCAGACAACTACTATGGCTACACCTTC. Protein product: CASSRADNYYGYTF. The chain is built from TRBV5-4 and TRBJ1-2; no clear D. With 5 bases removed from V and 3 bases from J, the gap between germline ends came to 14 bases. Germline CDR1 reads SGHNT; CDR2 reads YYREEE (reference sequence). The CDR3 has 14 residues.

The V gene is TRBV7-9, the J gene TRBJ2-3; D is unresolved. Trimming took 2 bases from V and 6 from J, leaving 3 bases between them. From germline, CDR1 is SEHNR and CDR2 FQNEAQ (reference sequence). The CDR3 loop spans 11 amino acids. CDR3 DNA sequence: TGTGCCAGCAGCTTATTTGATACGCAGTATTTT. This codes for CASSLFDTQYF. The full variable domain, its missing parts supplied by reference TRBV7-9 and TRBJ2-3, is DTGVSQNPRHKITKRGQNVTFRCDPISEHNRLYWYRQTLGQGPEFLTYFQNEAQLEKSRLLSDRFSAERPKGSFSTLEIQRTEQGDSAMYLCASSLFDTQYFGPGTRLTVL.

Comment on this clone: One junction end disagrees with the germline gene, perhaps due to a read error. V and J are TRBV5-1 and TRBJ2-6; D is undetermined. Germline V gene lookup returns CDR1 SGHRS and CDR2 YFSETQ. This CDR3 comprises 17 residues. The CDR3, as DNA: TGCGCCAGCAGCTTACCCTCGGACGGTTCTGAGGCCAACGTCCTGACTTTC. Amino acid sequence: CASSLPSDGSEANVLTF.